Below, 21 T cell receptor beta chains from the same sample are listed, as sequenced in a study of blood T cell repertoires in COVID-19. The method was immunoSEQ multiplex PCR; TCRdb's version includes in-frame clones alone and lacks a portion of them. The repertoire holds 87,000 or so clones, with about 92% as singletons. What was sequenced was peripheral blood. Source of these receptors: a man aged 18 to 29 with COVID-19, enrolled during active disease.

This chain connects TRBV5-1 to TRBJ2-5; perhaps TRBD2 as D (5 bases). Germline V gene sequence: CDR1 SGHRS, CDR2 YFSETQ. CDR3 length: 15 residues. The germline V and J ends were trimmed by 8 bases and 3 bases, with 20 bases remaining between them. The CDR3, as DNA: TGCGCCAGTCATAAGGACGTAGCGTTGGAAGAGACCCAGTACTTC. Amino acid sequence: CASHKDVALEETQYF. The full variable domain, with the rest looked up from reference TRBV5-1 and TRBJ2-5, is KAGVTQTPRYLIKTRGQQVTLSCSPISGHRSVSWYQQTPGQGLQFLFEYFSETQRNKGNFPGRFSGRQFSNSRSEMNVSTLELGDSALYLCASHKDVALEETQYFGPGTRLLVL.

The count of this clone is one. The chain carries TRBV15 and TRBJ1-5; 8 nucleotides agree with TRBD1. V was clipped by 3 bases and J by 4 bases; unmatched bases: 5. There are 15 residues in the CDR3. Germline CDR1 LNHNV, CDR2 YYDKDF (reference sequence). The DNA of the CDR3 is TGTGCCACCAGCAGCGGACAGGGAAGAAATCAGCCCCAGCATTTT. Translated, it gives CATSSGQGRNQPQHF. Variable domain in full (rest from reference TRBV15 and TRBJ1-5): DAMVIQNPRYQVTQFGKPVTLSCSQTLNHNVMYWYQQKSSQAPKLLFHYYDKDFNNEADTPDNFQSRRPNTSFCFLDIRSPGLGDTAMYLCATSSGQGRNQPQHFGDGTRLSIL.

V is TRBV21-1 and J is TRBJ2-5; TRBD2, the D gene given by the table, was not confirmed from the DNA. TRBV21-1 is a recognized pseudogene. This CDR3 is built from 15 residues. The CDR3 is CASSKGDPGVETQYF. The CDR3 coding sequence is TGTGCCAGCAGCAAAGGGGACCCGGGGGTAGAGACCCAGTACTTC.

This rearrangement joins TRBV7-3 to TRBJ1-1; 8 bases are shared with TRBD1. Germline values: CDR1 SGHTA, CDR2 FQGTGA. The J segment lost 4 bases and the V segment lost 1 base, leaving 5 bases of the junction unmatched. The length of the CDR3 is 15 residues. The CDR3 here is CASSLKSGGLTEAFF. The CDR3 region has the DNA TGTGCCAGCAGCTTAAAATCAGGGGGCCTCACTGAAGCTTTCTTT.

The V and J genes are TRBV12-3 or TRBV12-4 and TRBJ1-5; the D gene is possibly TRBD1 (5 bases). Trimming took off 6 bases at V and 7 bases at J, with 10 bases between the two ends. This CDR3 contains 12 residues. CDR3 bases: TGTGCCAGCAGGGGACTGGCCCAGCCCCAGCATTTT. Translated: CASRGLAQPQHF.

J is TRBJ1-1 and V is TRBV4-1; 7 bases are shared with TRBD1. Germline V CDR1 and CDR2: MGHRA, YSYEKL. The CDR3 consists of 14 residues. Losses at the gene ends were 5 bases for V and 5 bases for J; bases not matched to a gene: 8. Written as DNA, the CDR3 is TGCGCCAGCAGCTCCCACCAGGGGGATACTGAAGCTTTCTTT. Amino acid sequence: CASSSHQGDTEAFF.

This clone showed up just once. This chain uses TRBV19 with TRBJ2-6; tentative D call: TRBD2 (6 bases). Trimming took 5 bases from V and 0 from J, leaving 14 bases between them. Germline V gene lookup returns CDR1 LNHDA and CDR2 SQIVND (reference sequence). This CDR3 has 17 residues. As DNA, the CDR3 is TGTGCCAGTAGTCCCGAGCGGGCGGACTCTGGGGCCAACGTCCTGACTTTC. Amino acids: CASSPERADSGANVLTF.

The V call is TRBV4-2, the J call TRBJ2-7, with D possibly TRBD2 on 5 matching bases. CDR1 and CDR2 from the germline V gene are LGHNA and YNFKEQ. CDR3 size: 15 residues. V was clipped by 1 base and J by 5 bases, with 15 bases between them. This CDR3 reads CASSQGLQGRDEQYF. CDR3 sequence (DNA): TGTGCCAGCAGCCAAGGATTACAAGGGAGAGACGAGCAGTACTTC.

The rearrangement links TRBV6-5 to TRBJ1-5; D is ambiguous. V was cut by 0 bases and J by 5 bases, with 8 bases left in between. Germline CDR1 MNHEY, CDR2 SVGAGI. This CDR3 contains 14 residues. CDR3 sequence reads: CASSYSGSDQPQHF. CDR3 DNA: TGTGCCAGCAGTTACTCTGGCTCCGATCAGCCCCAGCATTTT.

V usage is TRBV12-3 or TRBV12-4 and J usage is TRBJ1-1; D not resolved. This CDR3 is 13 amino acids long. V dropped 4 bases and J dropped 4 bases, with 10 bases sitting between them. The CDR3 nucleotides read TGTGCCAGCAGTTACTTCAGCGGCACTGAAGCTTTCTTT. The encoded protein is CASSYFSGTEAFF.

This clone came up a few times. The chain has TRBV27 and TRBJ2-1; possibly TRBD1 for D (6 bases). The CDR3 sequence is 15 residues long. V was pared by 6 bases and J by 2 bases, with 14 bases between. Germline V CDR1 and CDR2: MNHEY, SMNVEV (reference sequence). The CDR3 DNA sequence: TGTGCCAGCAGGTTGTTCCAGGGGCCCTACAATGAGCAGTTCTTC. As protein: CASRLFQGPYNEQFF.

The chain recombines TRBV14 with TRBJ1-1, with 7 bases matching TRBD1. This CDR3 has 12 residues. V was clipped by 2 bases and J by 8 bases; unmatched bases: 2. CDR1 and CDR2 from the germline V gene are SGHDN and FVKESK. CDR3 residues: CASSQLQGEAFF. In nucleotides, the CDR3 is TGTGCCAGCAGCCAACTACAGGGGGAAGCTTTCTTT. Full variable domain (missing parts from reference TRBV14 and TRBJ1-1): EAGVTQFPSHSVIEKGQTVTLRCDPISGHDNLYWYRRVMGKEIKFLLHFVKESKQDESGMPNNRFLAERTGGTYSTLKVQPAELEDSGVYFCASSQLQGEAFFGQGTRLTVV.

The chain uses TRBV11-2 and TRBJ1-1, with D possibly matching TRBD1 (6 bases). Germline V gives CDR1 SGHAT, CDR2 FQNNGV. This CDR3 contains 13 residues. Trimming removed 1 base at V and 3 bases at J, with 6 bases between. The CDR3 DNA sequence: TGTGCCAGCAGCTTAGGGACAGACACTGAAGCTTTCTTT. Translating gives CASSLGTDTEAFF. Looking up the rest from reference TRBV11-2 and TRBJ1-1 gives the full variable domain: EAGVAQSPRYKIIEKRQSVAFWCNPISGHATLYWYQQILGQGPKLLIQFQNNGVVDDSQLPKDRFSAERLKGVDSTLKIQPAKLEDSAVYLCASSLGTDTEAFFGQGTRLTVV.

This chain uses TRBV5-6 with TRBJ2-1, with D unresolved. V lost 3 bases and J lost 8, with 24 bases in between. Germline CDR1 SGHDT, CDR2 YYEEEE. CDR3 length equals 17 residues. CDR3 protein: CASSSSPLDPGIDEQFF. CDR3 sequence (DNA): TGTGCCAGCAGCTCGAGCCCACTCGACCCGGGTATCGATGAGCAGTTCTTC.

This clone was recorded a few times. The chain uses TRBV4-1 and TRBJ2-3; 9 bases are a match to TRBD1. CDR1 and CDR2 from the germline V gene are MGHRA and YSYEKL. The V segment lost 5 bases and the J segment 7 bases; nucleotides outside the gene matches: 7. This CDR3 is built from 14 residues. The CDR3 bases are TGCGCCAGCAGCAGGGACAGGGAACTGAATACGCAGTATTTT. This encodes CASSRDRELNTQYF.

The chain employs TRBV19 and TRBJ2-7; 9 bases map to TRBD1. Germline V CDR1 and CDR2: LNHDA, SQIVND (reference sequence). The V gene end was trimmed by 6 bases and the J gene end by 0 bases; junction bases not matched to a gene: 15. CDR3 length equals 18 residues. The CDR3 loop reads CASSSGTGSGTSSYEQYF. CDR3 sequence (DNA): TGTGCCAGTAGCTCCGGGACAGGGTCCGGGACCAGCTCCTACGAGCAGTACTTC.

J is TRBJ2-1 and V is TRBV13, with D tentatively TRBD2 (6 bases). Trimming removed 5 bases from V and 4 bases from J, with 18 bases in between. Germline-derived CDR1 and CDR2 are PRHDT and FYEKMQ (reference sequence). The CDR3 runs 16 residues. The chain's CDR3 is CASSIRGAITYNEQFF. As DNA, the CDR3 is TGTGCCAGCAGCATCCGCGGGGCGATCACTTACAATGAGCAGTTCTTC. The complete variable domain, with remaining parts taken from reference TRBV13 and TRBJ2-1, reads AAGVIQSPRHLIKEKRETATLKCYPIPRHDTVYWYQQGPGQDPQFLISFYEKMQSDKGSIPDRFSAQQFSDYHSELNMSSLELGDSALYFCASSIRGAITYNEQFFGPGTRLTVL.

The V call is TRBV4-3, the J call TRBJ2-3; 9 nucleotides match TRBD2. The germline gives CDR1 LGHNA, CDR2 YSLEER. The V and J ends lost 6 bases and 5 bases, in that order; junction bases with no gene match: 9. CDR3 length: 15 amino acids. The CDR3 sequence is CASSLLAGEVDTQYF. The CDR3 DNA reads as TGCGCCAGCAGTCTTTTAGCGGGAGAGGTAGATACGCAGTATTTT.

The chain has TRBV7-9 and TRBJ2-7, with 15 positions matching TRBD2. Germline CDR1 reads SEHNR; CDR2 reads FQNEAQ (reference sequence). V dropped 0 bases and J dropped 9; count of bases not matched to a gene: 3. CDR3 size: 15 residues. The CDR3 DNA follows: TGTGCCAGCAGCTTAGCTGGACTAGCGGGAGGGGTGCAGTACTTC. Translated, it gives CASSLAGLAGGVQYF.

V is TRBV7-9 and J is TRBJ1-2, with D maybe TRBD1 (5 bases). The V gene's germline CDR1 is SEHNR and CDR2 FQNEAQ (reference sequence). V was clipped by 5 bases and J by 0 bases, with 13 bases between them. CDR3 length: 15 residues. The CDR3 DNA sequence: TGTGCCAGCAGCCTAGGACACTTAACTAACTATGGCTACACCTTC. Translated: CASSLGHLTNYGYTF.

V is TRBV9 and J is TRBJ2-3, with a possible D match to TRBD1 (5 bases). Trimming removed 2 bases from V and 10 bases from J, with 8 bases in between. Germline V gives CDR1 SGDLS, CDR2 YYNGEE. CDR3 length equals 11 residues. In DNA, the CDR3 is TGTGCCAGCAGCGTGGGGCCAGCGCAGTATTTT. It encodes CASSVGPAQYF.